What follows are 31 T cell receptor beta chains derived from one specimen sequenced in a study of shared clonotypes between healthy human individuals. Sequencing was performed with immunoSEQ multiplex PCR; in TCRdb, only in-frame clones are kept and a portion is missing. The sample has 2 million to 2.5 million clones, approximately 95% seen once. The source material was naive CD4+ T cells from PBMCs. Subset indicated: CD45RA+ positively selected. Receptors were obtained from a man aged 18 to 29 in good health. Some clones in this sample may be carry-over from other donors' samples.

Concerning this clone itself: Other DNA sequences from this sample encode an identical CDR3 as well. The chain joins TRBV2 to TRBJ2-3; 7 nucleotides agree with TRBD1. V shed 5 bases and J 2 bases; nucleotides not matched to a gene: 4. The CDR3 is 14 residues long. Germline V gene sequence: CDR1 SNHLY, CDR2 FYNNEI. The CDR3, as DNA: TGTGCCAGCAGTCCGGACAGGTCCACAGATACGCAGTATTTT. Protein product: CASSPDRSTDTQYF.

This chain joins TRBV18 and TRBJ1-1; 8 nucleotides agree with TRBD1. The V and J ends lost 3 bases and 5 bases, in that order; junction bases with no gene match: 5. The germline CDR1 and CDR2 sequences are KGHSH and LQKENI. CDR3 length: 14 amino acids. The CDR3: CASSPVGQGTEAFF. The CDR3 DNA follows: TGTGCCAGCTCACCCGTTGGACAGGGTACTGAAGCTTTCTTT.

V is TRBV5-3 and J is TRBJ1-4; D may be TRBD1 (6 bases). TRBV5-3 counts as an open reading frame of uncertain function. The CDR3 loop spans 14 amino acids. Between the trimmed V and J ends, which lost 2 bases and 7 bases, there was a span of 12 bases. This CDR3 is CARSLHRVFEKLFF. DNA of the CDR3: TGTGCCAGAAGCTTACACAGGGTCTTTGAAAAACTGTTTTTT.

The chain employs TRBV7-9 and TRBJ1-2, with TRBD1 matching 8 bases. J lost 3 bases, V lost 2 bases, and 14 bases had no gene match. This CDR3 contains 18 residues. Germline-derived CDR1 and CDR2 are SEHNR and FQNEAQ (reference sequence). The CDR3 protein is CASSLRGTGLFTDYGYTF. Here the CDR3 DNA reads TGTGCCAGCAGCTTAAGGGGGACAGGTTTGTTTACGGACTATGGCTACACCTTC.

This clone was picked up a small number of times. This chain links TRBV9 with TRBJ1-1, with D possibly being TRBD1 (6 bases). The CDR3 spans 14 residues. The germline V and J ends were trimmed by 4 bases and 5 bases, with 15 bases remaining between them. CDR1 is SGDLS, CDR2 YYNGEE, per germline. CDR3 protein: CASSIAGQGTEAFF. In nucleotides, the CDR3 is TGTGCCAGCAGCATAGCCGGGCAGGGGACTGAAGCTTTCTTT.

The V and J genes are TRBV15 and TRBJ2-5; the match to TRBD1 covers 8 bases. The CDR3 sequence is 17 residues long. Per the germline V gene, CDR1 is LNHNV and CDR2 is YYDKDF (reference sequence). The J segment lost 2 bases and the V segment lost 0 bases, leaving 8 bases of the junction unmatched. In DNA, the CDR3 is TGTGCCACCAGCAGAGATTTACAGGGGGTAACTCAAGAGACCCAGTACTTC. It codes for CATSRDLQGVTQETQYF.

V gene TRBV7-6 combines with J gene TRBJ1-4; a weak D match, TRBD1 (6 bases). The CDR3 covers 16 residues. Deletions cut 6 bases from V and 5 bases from J, with 19 bases between. From germline, CDR1 is SGHVS and CDR2 FNYEAQ. CDR3 loop: CASSQNSGQGNEKLFF. The CDR3 DNA follows: TGTGCCAGCAGTCAAAACTCTGGGCAGGGGAATGAAAAACTGTTTTTT.

This rearrangement joins TRBV5-4 to TRBJ2-5; D ambiguous. The CDR3 runs to 15 residues. V was cut by 3 bases and J by 7 bases, with 19 bases left in between. CDR1 and CDR2 (germline): SGHNT, YYREEE (reference sequence). The CDR3 DNA reads as TGTGCCAGCAGCTCGCAGCAGGCACACTCGGGGACCCAGTACTTC. Amino acids: CASSSQQAHSGTQYF.

The genes are TRBV27 and TRBJ2-1, with 7 bases aligning to TRBD1. CDR3 length: 14 amino acids. V lost 8 bases and J lost 4; bases outside the gene matches: 8. Germline V gene lookup returns CDR1 MNHEY and CDR2 SMNVEV (reference sequence). The CDR3 sequence is CASSGQRLYNEQFF. The DNA for the CDR3 is TGTGCCAGCTCGGGACAGAGACTTTACAATGAGCAGTTCTTC.

The gene calls are TRBV5-5 and TRBJ1-4; the D is unclear. V lost 3 bases and J lost 8, with 14 bases in between. The CDR3 is made up of 14 amino acids. Germline CDR1 reads SGHKS; CDR2 reads YYEKEE (reference sequence). CDR3 nucleotide sequence: TGTGCCAGCAGCTCCTCAGAAGGCCGGGAAAAACTGTTTTTT. Protein product: CASSSSEGREKLFF.

The V call is TRBV6-5, the J call TRBJ2-7, with 7 bases identical to TRBD2. The germline V gene encodes CDR1 MNHEY and CDR2 SVGAGI. The trim removed 10 bases at V and 6 bases at J, leaving 12 bases unmatched. The CDR3 covers 13 residues. The CDR3, as DNA: TGTGCCACCGTGCAGAGCGGGGCGTCCGAGCAGTACTTC. Translation gives CATVQSGASEQYF.

The CDR3 spells CASSYGQGAGETQYF. The DNA for the CDR3 is TGTGCCAGCAGCTACGGACAGGGGGCAGGGGAGACCCAGTACTTC. V is TRBV7-9 and J is TRBJ2-5, with TRBD1 matching 11 bases. Trimming removed 4 bases from V and 5 bases from J; junction bases left unmatched: 6. The CDR3 has 15 residues. The germline V gene encodes CDR1 SEHNR and CDR2 FQNEAQ (reference sequence).

This chain connects TRBV10-3 to TRBJ1-4; no clear D gene. The CDR3 sequence is 15 residues long. Germline V gives CDR1 ENHRY, CDR2 SYGVKD. The V end lost 3 bases, the J end lost 8 bases, and 16 bases lay between the germline ends. The DNA of the CDR3 is TGTGCCATCAGTGACGACATCCCTCAACGGGAAAAACTGTTTTTT. Protein sequence: CAISDDIPQREKLFF.

The chain couples TRBV5-1 to TRBJ2-3; possibly TRBD1 or TRBD2 for D (6 bases each). This CDR3 region has 14 residues. Germline V gene sequence: CDR1 SGHRS, CDR2 YFSETQ. Trimming stripped 2 bases from V and 5 bases from J, with 12 bases between. The chain's CDR3 is CASSFRQEGDTQYF. The CDR3 nucleotides are TGCGCCAGCAGCTTCCGACAGGAGGGAGATACGCAGTATTTT.

V is TRBV7-8 and J is TRBJ1-1; D gene unclear. Trimming shortened V by 1 base and J by 1 base, and 10 bases separated the two germline ends. Germline V gene data show CDR1 as SGHVS and CDR2 as FQNEAQ. The CDR3 covers 15 residues. The DNA of the CDR3 is TGTGCCAGCAGCTTAGGTAGGGCGGCGAACACTGAAGCTTTCTTT. Translation gives CASSLGRAANTEAFF.

The gene calls are TRBV10-3 and TRBJ2-7; possibly TRBD2 for D (6 bases). This CDR3 has 15 amino acids. Trimming left V 3 bases short and J 0 bases short, with 12 bases between. Germline-derived CDR1 and CDR2 are ENHRY and SYGVKD. CDR3 bases: TGTGCCATCAGTGACCTATCTAGCGTCTCCTACGAGCAGTACTTC. Encoded protein: CAISDLSSVSYEQYF.

This chain joins TRBV5-6 and TRBJ2-2, with 7 nucleotides matching TRBD1. This CDR3 is 16 amino acids long. The V gene end was trimmed by 0 bases and the J gene end by 6 bases; junction bases not matched to a gene: 8. From germline, CDR1 is SGHDT and CDR2 YYEEEE. The CDR3 DNA reads as TGTGCCAGCAGCTTGGGGCACAGGGGAATGGCCGGGGAGCTGTTTTTT. Its protein product is CASSLGHRGMAGELFF.

The rearrangement joins TRBV27 to TRBJ2-7; 8 positions agree with TRBD1. Germline V gives CDR1 MNHEY, CDR2 SMNVEV (reference sequence). This CDR3 is built from 16 residues. Trimming took 6 bases from V and 0 from J; bases not matched to a gene: 10. DNA of the CDR3: TGTGCCAGCAGCCTAAACGGACAGGGATACTCCTACGAGCAGTACTTC. Translated, it gives CASSLNGQGYSYEQYF.

V usage is TRBV19 and J usage is TRBJ2-3; TRBD2 matches 12 bases. Trimming cost V 9 bases and J 1 base; bases outside gene matches: 8. This CDR3 contains 16 residues. Per the germline V gene, CDR1 is LNHDA and CDR2 is SQIVND (reference sequence). CDR3 in amino acids: CASRPSGRGGTDTQYF. CDR3 sequence (DNA): TGTGCCAGCCGCCCTAGCGGGAGGGGCGGCACAGATACGCAGTATTTT.

This clone was detected only once. This chain connects TRBV5-1 to TRBJ2-1; possible D gene TRBD2, 5 bases. The CDR3 totals 14 residues. Germline V gives CDR1 SGHRS, CDR2 YFSETQ. V was trimmed by 1 base and J by 8 bases, leaving 13 bases between them. The CDR3 coding sequence is TGCGCCAGCAGCTTGCTAGCAACAAACCATGAGCAGTTCTTC. Its protein product is CASSLLATNHEQFF. The whole variable domain, remainder taken from reference TRBV5-1 and TRBJ2-1, is KAGVTQTPRYLIKTRGQQVTLSCSPISGHRSVSWYQQTPGQGLQFLFEYFSETQRNKGNFPGRFSGRQFSNSRSEMNVSTLELGDSALYLCASSLLATNHEQFFGPGTRLTVL.

The chain joins TRBV9 to TRBJ2-7; TRBD1 is a possible D gene (7 bases). V lost 2 bases to trimming and J lost 4 bases, with 16 bases between them. The CDR3 length is 15 residues. CDR1 is SGDLS, CDR2 YYNGEE, per germline. As DNA, the CDR3 is TGTGCCAGCAGCGTCCCCCCAGGGGGGTTGTACGAGCAGTACTTC. This translates into CASSVPPGGLYEQYF.

The V and J genes are TRBV7-3 and TRBJ2-2; 11 nucleotides match TRBD2. Trimming removed 1 base from V and 0 bases from J; junction bases left unmatched: 4. Looked up from germline, CDR1 is SGHTA and CDR2 is FQGTGA. The CDR3 has 18 residues. CDR3: CASSLISGRAPNTGELFF. The CDR3 DNA follows: TGTGCCAGCAGCTTAATTAGCGGGAGGGCCCCGAACACCGGGGAGCTGTTTTTT.

This chain joins TRBV28 and TRBJ1-3, with 7 nucleotides matching TRBD1. The CDR3 contains 16 residues. V trimming: 6 bases; J trimming: 1 base; junction bases outside the gene matches: 9. The germline CDR1 and CDR2 sequences are MDHEN and SYDVKM. In DNA form, the CDR3 reads TGTGCCAGCAGCCACCCCGCGACAGGGTCTGGAAACACCATATATTTT. Translated: CASSHPATGSGNTIYF.

The chain is built from TRBV28 and TRBJ2-1, with 12 nucleotides matching TRBD2. Germline loops: CDR1 MDHEN, CDR2 SYDVKM. This CDR3 has 15 amino acids. CDR3 region: CSLSPPSGRVNEQFF. The CDR3 DNA is TGTTCCCTGTCGCCCCCTAGCGGGAGGGTGAATGAGCAGTTCTTC. Supplemented by reference TRBV28 and TRBJ2-1, the full variable domain reads DVKVTQSSRYLVKRTGEKVFLECVQDMDHENMFWYRQDPGLGLRLIYFSYDVKMKEKGDIPEGYSVSREKKERFSLILESASTNQTSMYLCSLSPPSGRVNEQFFGPGTRLTVL.

This clone has only a few counts. The chain links TRBV2 to TRBJ2-2; D remains unclear. From germline, CDR1 is SNHLY and CDR2 FYNNEI. Deletions cut 6 bases from V and 7 bases from J, with 12 bases between. The CDR3 covers 13 residues. In DNA, the CDR3 is TGTGCCAGCAGGAATGTAGCTGGCGGGGAGCTGTTTTTT. Translating it yields CASRNVAGGELFF.

J is TRBJ1-1 and V is TRBV28; D call uncertain. The CDR3 consists of 12 residues. Per the germline V gene, CDR1 is MDHEN and CDR2 is SYDVKM. Trimming took 7 bases from V and 3 from J, leaving 9 bases between them. The CDR3 nucleotides are TGTGCCAGCACAAGGGTGTACACTGAAGCTTTCTTT. Translating gives CASTRVYTEAFF.

The chain uses TRBV5-6 and TRBJ1-2; D may be TRBD1 (6 bases). CDR1 is SGHDT and CDR2 is YYEEEE in the germline V gene. The CDR3 is made up of 14 amino acids. V was trimmed by 5 bases and J by 3 bases, leaving 14 bases between them. CDR3 coding DNA: TGTGCCAGCAGGCAACAGGGTTGGGACTATGGCTACACCTTC. This encodes CASRQQGWDYGYTF. Full variable domain (rest looked up from reference TRBV5-6 and TRBJ1-2): DAGVTQSPTHLIKTRGQQVTLRCSPKSGHDTVSWYQQALGQGPQFIFQYYEEEERQRGNFPDRFSGHQFPNYSSELNVNALLLGDSALYLCASRQQGWDYGYTFGSGTRLTVV.

This chain joins TRBV7-8 and TRBJ2-7; the match to TRBD2 covers 15 bases. After removal of 5 bases from V and 3 bases from J, the junction contained 2 bases not matched to a gene. Germline V gives CDR1 SGHVS, CDR2 FQNEAQ. The CDR3 contains 15 residues. CDR3 DNA: TGTGCCAGCAGCCGGGGACTAGCGGGAGGCTACGAGCAGTACTTC. Residues: CASSRGLAGGYEQYF.

The genes are TRBV4-3 and TRBJ1-2; D might be TRBD1 (5 bases). With 5 bases removed from V and 2 bases from J, the gap between germline ends came to 18 bases. The CDR3 covers 16 residues. The V gene's germline CDR1 is LGHNA and CDR2 YSLEER. The CDR3 protein is CASSGGLGARNYGYTF. The DNA of the CDR3 is TGCGCCAGCAGCGGAGGCCTCGGGGCTCGGAACTATGGCTACACCTTC.

The J gene is TRBJ2-1, the V gene TRBV28; the match to TRBD2 covers 10 bases. V lost 6 bases to trimming and J lost 0 bases; unmatched junction nucleotides: 8. The CDR3 is 17 amino acids. Germline V gene data show CDR1 as MDHEN and CDR2 as SYDVKM. CDR3 nucleotide sequence: TGTGCCAGCAGAACGGGTAGCGGGAGGAGCTCCTACAATGAGCAGTTCTTC. This codes for CASRTGSGRSSYNEQFF.

The chain links TRBV5-1 to TRBJ1-2; the match to TRBD1 covers 8 bases. Germline V lookup: CDR1 SGHRS, CDR2 YFSETQ. V lost 0 bases and J lost 5; bases outside the gene matches: 9. CDR3 size: 16 residues. CDR3 loop: CASSLGGTGQLYGYTF. The CDR3 region has the DNA TGCGCCAGCAGCTTGGGGGGGACAGGCCAACTTTATGGCTACACCTTC.